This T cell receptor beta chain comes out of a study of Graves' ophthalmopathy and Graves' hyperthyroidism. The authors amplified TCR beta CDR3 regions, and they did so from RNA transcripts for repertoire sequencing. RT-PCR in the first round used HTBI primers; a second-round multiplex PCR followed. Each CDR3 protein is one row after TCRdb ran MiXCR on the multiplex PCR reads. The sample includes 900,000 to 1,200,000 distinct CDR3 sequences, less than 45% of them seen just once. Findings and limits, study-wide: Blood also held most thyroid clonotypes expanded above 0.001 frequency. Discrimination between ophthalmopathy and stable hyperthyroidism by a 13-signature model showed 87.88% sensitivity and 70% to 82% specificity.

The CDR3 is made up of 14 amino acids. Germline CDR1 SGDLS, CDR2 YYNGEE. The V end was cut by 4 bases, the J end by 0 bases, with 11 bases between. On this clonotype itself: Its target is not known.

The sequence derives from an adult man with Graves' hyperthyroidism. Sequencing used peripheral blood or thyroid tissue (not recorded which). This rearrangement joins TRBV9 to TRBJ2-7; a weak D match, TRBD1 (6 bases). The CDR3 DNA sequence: TGTGCCAGCAGCCCTACAGGGAACTCCTACGAGCAGTACTTC. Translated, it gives CASSPTGNSYEQYF.